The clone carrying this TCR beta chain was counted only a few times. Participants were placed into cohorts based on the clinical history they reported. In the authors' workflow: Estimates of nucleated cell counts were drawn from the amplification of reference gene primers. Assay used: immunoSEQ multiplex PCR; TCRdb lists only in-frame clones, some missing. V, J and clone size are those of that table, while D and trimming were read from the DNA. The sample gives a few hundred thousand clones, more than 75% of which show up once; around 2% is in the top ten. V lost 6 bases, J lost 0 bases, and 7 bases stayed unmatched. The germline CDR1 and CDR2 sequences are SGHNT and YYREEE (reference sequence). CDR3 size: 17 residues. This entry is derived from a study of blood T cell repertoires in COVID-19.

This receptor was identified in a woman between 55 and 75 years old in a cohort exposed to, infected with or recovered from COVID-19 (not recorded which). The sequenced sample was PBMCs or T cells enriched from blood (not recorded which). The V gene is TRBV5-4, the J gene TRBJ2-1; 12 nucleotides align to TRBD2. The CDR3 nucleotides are TGTGCCAGCACGACCGGGACTAGCGGGTTCTCCTACAATGAGCAGTTCTTC. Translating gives CASTTGTSGFSYNEQFF.